Below, one TCR beta chain is given with its context. Its antigen is unknown. One base away there is no much larger clone; base qualities are not given. The data stem from a study of cytotoxic CD8 clonotypes in ibrutinib-treated CLL (dated by TCRdb to the early 2020s). In terms of the full investigation: The cohort was composed of ten to eleven relapsed/refractory and around 15 treatment-naive patients; IGHV unmutated status was identified in roughly 18 patients. Samples at response were collected after a median of about 12 months of treatment, with a range of about 6 to 40 months. Patients were still on ibrutinib when every remission and progressive disease sample was collected. Cryopreserved peripheral blood mononuclear cells were obtained prior to treatment, at the time of response, and at either disease progression or sustained remission. Responses were partial in some 24 patients and complete in 2; after median around 66 months follow-up, some 15 stayed in remission and some twelve progressed. Samples averaged 255,043 productive templates and 90,000 to 95,000 productive rearrangements. Of the approximately 86 participants in the trial, 25 to 30 had longitudinal samples available. What the research found in general, with its limitations: Baseline clonality exceeded that of age-matched healthy donors and correlated strongly with circulating CD8+ T-cell counts. Clonality rose at ibrutinib response, remained stable during sustained remission, and dropped back toward baseline at progression. Public clonotypes were rare and either shrank or stayed stable during treatment, and the rise in clonality at ibrutinib response reflected expansion of private clonotypes. Sampling times were not matched between sustained-remission and progressing patients, and lymph node repertoires were not studied.

Each clonotype received, on average, approximately 9.9x coverage in deep resolution sequencing performed on a MiSeq, where the target depth lay between 1 in 1 million and 1 in 200,000 T cells. TCR beta libraries were generated with the immunoSEQ hsTCRB Kit. Under the source paper's analysis protocol: The data were analyzed with ImmunoSEQ Analyzer and ImmunoSEQ Data Assistant, and V, D and J gene assignments followed IMGT definitions. Clonality, which ranges from 0 to 1, was calculated as one minus the normalized Shannon entropy of productive rearrangement frequencies. Only overrepresented clonotypes making up at least 0.05% of the repertoire of each patient were included in the public clonotype analysis. Roughly 13 age-matched healthy donor repertoires from immuneACCESS served as clonality controls. TCRdb holds this immuneACCESS table with in-frame rearrangements only. Some clones are missing; in checked studies, unresolved V genes explain under half, and the rest has no known cause. D and trimming were read from the DNA, whereas the V and J calls and clone size are those reported in that table. Here the sample has about 160,000 clones; about four fifths occur a single time. The biggest ten clones account for about 4.5% of the sample.

The CDR3 holds 17 amino acids from the cysteine to the phenylalanine. The only DNA kept is the CDR3, 51 bases in frame from the first base. The germline V gene provides CDR1 SGHRS and CDR2 YFSETQ. The germline V and J ends show losses of 0 bases and 3 bases respectively, and no gene match explains 8 bases of the junction. The time point tag for this specimen amounts to: approximately 25 months on ibrutinib. For TCR beta library preparation, about 2.2 micrograms of genomic DNA was extracted from cryopreserved PBMCs. High-throughput TCR beta sequencing was performed on longitudinal blood samples from CLL patients receiving ibrutinib monotherapy. The patients were enrolled in a single-center, open-label phase 2 trial of ibrutinib monotherapy.

Source: PBMCs, taken after 24 months of ibrutinib treatment. The origin of this receptor is a human donor with chronic lymphocytic leukemia. This receptor chain uses TRBV5-1 and TRBJ1-4; the junction holds 7 bases that match TRBD1. CDR3 region: CASSLATVDRANEKLFF. Read as DNA, the sequence is TGCGCCAGCAGCTTGGCCACAGTAGACAGGGCTAATGAAAAACTGTTTTTT. The CDR3, completed at both ends by the reference TRBV5-1 and TRBJ1-4 genes, gives the full variable domain KAGVTQTPRYLIKTRGQQVTLSCSPISGHRSVSWYQQTPGQGLQFLFEYFSETQRNKGNFPGRFSGRQFSNSRSEMNVSTLELGDSALYLCASSLATVDRANEKLFFGSGTQLSVL.